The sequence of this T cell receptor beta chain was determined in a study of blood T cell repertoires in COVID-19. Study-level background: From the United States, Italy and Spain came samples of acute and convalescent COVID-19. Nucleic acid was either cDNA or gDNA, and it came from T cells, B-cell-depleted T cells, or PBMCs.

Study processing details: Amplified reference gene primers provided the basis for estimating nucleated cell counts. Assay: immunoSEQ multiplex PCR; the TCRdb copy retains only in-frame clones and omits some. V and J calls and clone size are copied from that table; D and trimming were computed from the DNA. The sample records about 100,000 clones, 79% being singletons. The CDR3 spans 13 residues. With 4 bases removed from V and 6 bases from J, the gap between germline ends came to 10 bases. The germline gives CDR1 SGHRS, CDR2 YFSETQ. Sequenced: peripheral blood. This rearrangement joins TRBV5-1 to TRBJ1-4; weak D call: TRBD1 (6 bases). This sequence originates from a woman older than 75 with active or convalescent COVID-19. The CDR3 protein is CASSRGTDEKLFF. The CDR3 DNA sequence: TGCGCCAGCAGCAGGGGGACCGATGAAAAACTGTTTTTT.